Below are 2 T cell receptor beta chains sequenced from a single sample in a study of PD-1 blockade in mismatch repair-deficient tumors. Libraries were prepared by immunoSEQ multiplex PCR; TCRdb keeps only in-frame clonotypes and omits some of them. The repertoire has over 30,000 clones, about 85% of them found once; the top ten carry 3% to 3.5%. The sample in question was PBMCs, obtained roughly 6 weeks after starting pembrolizumab. Receptors were obtained from an adult with mismatch repair-deficient cancer.

In this sample, this clone turned up a few times. The chain carries TRBV6-1 and TRBJ1-2; D remains ambiguous. CDR1 and CDR2 (germline): MNHNS, SASEGT. The CDR3 extends over 14 amino acids. V gave up 1 base and J gave up 6 bases, with 12 bases separating them. The CDR3 here is CASSEGQARHGYTF. CDR3 sequence (DNA): TGTGCCAGCAGTGAAGGGCAGGCCAGGCATGGCTACACCTTC.

The V call is TRBV11-3, the J call TRBJ2-1, with 8 bases aligning to TRBD1. The CDR3 spans 17 residues. J gave up 1 base and V 4 bases, and 9 bases lay outside the gene matches. Per the germline V gene, CDR1 is SGHNT and CDR2 is YENEEA. For the CDR3, the DNA is TGTGCCAGCAGCTCAAGGGGACAGGCCGGATCCTACAATGAGCAGTTCTTC. Encoded protein: CASSSRGQAGSYNEQFF.